These 10 T cell receptor beta chains were all obtained from the same sample, sequenced in a study of cytomegalovirus exposure and HLA in healthy donors. PCR involved 60 Vbeta and 13 Jbeta primers. The method was immunoSEQ multiplex PCR; TCRdb's version includes in-frame clones alone and lacks a portion of them. The sample holds roughly 190,000 clones, roughly 73% seen once. Sequencing was performed on PBMCs. These receptors were collected from a woman in her thirties in good health and CMV-seropositive.

There are a few counts of this clone. The chain recombines TRBV19 with TRBJ1-1; a possible D gene is TRBD1 (6 bases). The CDR3 runs 14 residues. Germline-derived CDR1 and CDR2 are LNHDA and SQIVND (reference sequence). V shed 3 bases and J shed 5 bases, with 13 bases lying between them. This CDR3 reads CASSIARGGTEAFF. CDR3 nucleotide sequence: TGTGCCAGTAGTATCGCCAGGGGTGGGACTGAAGCTTTCTTT.

V and J are TRBV6-6 and TRBJ2-7; TRBD2 might be the D (6 bases). The CDR3 is 14 amino acids. Germline CDR1 reads MNHNY; CDR2 reads SVGAGI (reference sequence). Trimming stripped 5 bases from V and 3 bases from J, with 14 bases between. CDR3 DNA sequence: TGTGCCAGCAGTCGACCCCCGGGGGTCTACGAGCAGTACTTC. As protein: CASSRPPGVYEQYF.

The chain carries TRBV30 and TRBJ2-7; D not resolved. The CDR3 consists of 13 residues. CDR1 GTSNPN and CDR2 SVGIG come from the germline V gene (reference sequence). V lost 0 bases and J lost 2, with 8 bases in between. This CDR3 reads CAWSVNGPYEQYF. CDR3 DNA sequence: TGTGCCTGGAGTGTAAATGGCCCCTACGAGCAGTACTTC.

This chain uses TRBV5-1 with TRBJ1-6, with TRBD1 as a possible D gene (5 bases). The V and J ends lost 4 bases and 10 bases respectively, with 18 bases between them. From germline, CDR1 is SGHRS and CDR2 YFSETQ. This CDR3 is built from 15 residues. Here the CDR3 DNA reads TGCGCCAGCAGCATGGGACCGGGGGTAGGGTCACCCCTCCACTTT. Translated: CASSMGPGVGSPLHF. Looking up the rest from reference TRBV5-1 and TRBJ1-6 gives the full variable domain: KAGVTQTPRYLIKTRGQQVTLSCSPISGHRSVSWYQQTPGQGLQFLFEYFSETQRNKGNFPGRFSGRQFSNSRSEMNVSTLELGDSALYLCASSMGPGVGSPLHFGNGTRLTVT.

This clone was seen just once. Other DNA sequences within the sample encode an identical CDR3. The genes are TRBV27 and TRBJ1-1, with D possibly TRBD1 on 5 matching bases. The CDR3 is 13 residues long. Germline V gene lookup returns CDR1 MNHEY and CDR2 SMNVEV (reference sequence). With 6 bases removed from V and 0 bases from J, the gap between germline ends came to 8 bases. CDR3 in amino acids: CASRGGMNTEAFF. CDR3 nucleotide sequence: TGTGCCAGCAGGGGGGGGATGAACACTGAAGCTTTCTTT.

The chain combines TRBV7-8 with TRBJ2-5, with a tentative D call TRBD2 (5 bases). Germline CDR1 SGHVS, CDR2 FQNEAQ. V dropped 5 bases and J dropped 1 base, with 11 bases sitting between them. This CDR3 has 14 residues. The CDR3 reads CASSRGWGQETQYF. In nucleotides, the CDR3 is TGTGCCAGCAGCCGCGGGTGGGGCCAAGAGACCCAGTACTTC.

About this clone: The sample contains more than one DNA sequence encoding this CDR3. The chain links TRBV6-4 to TRBJ2-3; 8 bases are a match to TRBD1. V was clipped by 3 bases and J by 3 bases; unmatched bases: 2. This CDR3 region has 14 residues. Looked up from germline, CDR1 is MRHNA and CDR2 is SNTAGT. CDR3 sequence reads: CASSEQGDTDTQYF. The CDR3 DNA is TGTGCCAGCAGTGAACAGGGGGATACAGATACGCAGTATTTT.

This chain links TRBV15 with TRBJ2-5; D uncertain. V was shortened by 5 bases and J by 5 bases, with 9 bases between the two germline ends. Germline V gene data show CDR1 as LNHNV and CDR2 as YYDKDF (reference sequence). The CDR3 has 12 residues. DNA for the CDR3: TGTGCCACCAGCGCAGGTCGGGAGACCCAGTACTTC. Translated, it gives CATSAGRETQYF.

This clone was counted between two and nine times. The rearrangement links TRBV2 to TRBJ1-5; the D gene is possibly TRBD1 (5 bases). Trimming shortened V by 6 bases and J by 4 bases, and 16 bases separated the two germline ends. The germline CDR1 and CDR2 sequences are SNHLY and FYNNEI. The CDR3 consists of 15 residues. CDR3 in DNA: TGTGCCAGCAGAAAAGGGGAGGGAGGGAATCAGCCCCAGCATTTT. Translation gives CASRKGEGGNQPQHF.

This chain connects TRBV4-3 to TRBJ2-7; TRBD1 matches 7 bases. Germline assignment: CDR1 LGHNA and CDR2 YSLEER. The CDR3 totals 13 residues. Germline trimming cut 3 bases from V and 3 bases from J; bases unmatched to any gene: 2. The CDR3 DNA sequence: TGCGCCAGCAGCCACTCAGGGGGCTACGAGCAGTACTTC. As protein: CASSHSGGYEQYF.